The sequence of this TCR beta chain was determined in a study of beta chain features in type 1 diabetes. Turning to the study itself: Patients did not differ from healthy donors in age, gender or cell yield. Broader study findings: TCRB CDR3s from Type 1 diabetes patients were moderately but significantly shorter in all four CD4+ subsets.

All of the isolated RNA was reverse transcribed, so expressed TCRB transcripts were sequenced. Using immunoSEQ multiplex PCR, the repertoire was profiled, and TCRdb retains in-frame clones only, with some absent. This table holds hundreds of thousands of clones, 15% found once. Cell sorting via CD45RO/CCR7/CD25/CD127/CD95/CD27 was performed to obtain CD4+ naive, central memory, regulatory and stem cell-like memory cells. Sorted populations were all over 95% pure. This clone has just a few counts. Its antigen is unknown. This TCR came from a man between 18 and 35 years old with type 1 diabetes. Input material: naive CD4+ T cells from blood.

The CDR3 nucleotides read TGTGCCAGCAGCTACCGACCAAGGACTGCCACCGGGGAGCTGTTTTTT. This translates into CASSYRPRTATGELFF. The chain uses TRBV7-2 and TRBJ2-2; possibly TRBD2 for D (5 bases). This CDR3 region has 16 residues. Germline CDR1 is SGHTA and CDR2 is FQGNSA. V lost 4 bases to trimming and J lost 4 bases, with 16 bases between them.